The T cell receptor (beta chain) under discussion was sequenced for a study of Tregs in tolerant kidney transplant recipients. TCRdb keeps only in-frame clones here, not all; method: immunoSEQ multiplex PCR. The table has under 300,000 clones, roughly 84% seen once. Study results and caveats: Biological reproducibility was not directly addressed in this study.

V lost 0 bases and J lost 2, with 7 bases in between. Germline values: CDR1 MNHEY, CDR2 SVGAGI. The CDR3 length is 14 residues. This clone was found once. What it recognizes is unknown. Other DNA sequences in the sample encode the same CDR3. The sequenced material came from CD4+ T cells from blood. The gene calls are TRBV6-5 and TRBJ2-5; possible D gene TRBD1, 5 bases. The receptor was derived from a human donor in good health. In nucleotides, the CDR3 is TGTGCCAGCAGTTACTCGACAGCTCAAGAGACCCAGTACTTC. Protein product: CASSYSTAQETQYF.